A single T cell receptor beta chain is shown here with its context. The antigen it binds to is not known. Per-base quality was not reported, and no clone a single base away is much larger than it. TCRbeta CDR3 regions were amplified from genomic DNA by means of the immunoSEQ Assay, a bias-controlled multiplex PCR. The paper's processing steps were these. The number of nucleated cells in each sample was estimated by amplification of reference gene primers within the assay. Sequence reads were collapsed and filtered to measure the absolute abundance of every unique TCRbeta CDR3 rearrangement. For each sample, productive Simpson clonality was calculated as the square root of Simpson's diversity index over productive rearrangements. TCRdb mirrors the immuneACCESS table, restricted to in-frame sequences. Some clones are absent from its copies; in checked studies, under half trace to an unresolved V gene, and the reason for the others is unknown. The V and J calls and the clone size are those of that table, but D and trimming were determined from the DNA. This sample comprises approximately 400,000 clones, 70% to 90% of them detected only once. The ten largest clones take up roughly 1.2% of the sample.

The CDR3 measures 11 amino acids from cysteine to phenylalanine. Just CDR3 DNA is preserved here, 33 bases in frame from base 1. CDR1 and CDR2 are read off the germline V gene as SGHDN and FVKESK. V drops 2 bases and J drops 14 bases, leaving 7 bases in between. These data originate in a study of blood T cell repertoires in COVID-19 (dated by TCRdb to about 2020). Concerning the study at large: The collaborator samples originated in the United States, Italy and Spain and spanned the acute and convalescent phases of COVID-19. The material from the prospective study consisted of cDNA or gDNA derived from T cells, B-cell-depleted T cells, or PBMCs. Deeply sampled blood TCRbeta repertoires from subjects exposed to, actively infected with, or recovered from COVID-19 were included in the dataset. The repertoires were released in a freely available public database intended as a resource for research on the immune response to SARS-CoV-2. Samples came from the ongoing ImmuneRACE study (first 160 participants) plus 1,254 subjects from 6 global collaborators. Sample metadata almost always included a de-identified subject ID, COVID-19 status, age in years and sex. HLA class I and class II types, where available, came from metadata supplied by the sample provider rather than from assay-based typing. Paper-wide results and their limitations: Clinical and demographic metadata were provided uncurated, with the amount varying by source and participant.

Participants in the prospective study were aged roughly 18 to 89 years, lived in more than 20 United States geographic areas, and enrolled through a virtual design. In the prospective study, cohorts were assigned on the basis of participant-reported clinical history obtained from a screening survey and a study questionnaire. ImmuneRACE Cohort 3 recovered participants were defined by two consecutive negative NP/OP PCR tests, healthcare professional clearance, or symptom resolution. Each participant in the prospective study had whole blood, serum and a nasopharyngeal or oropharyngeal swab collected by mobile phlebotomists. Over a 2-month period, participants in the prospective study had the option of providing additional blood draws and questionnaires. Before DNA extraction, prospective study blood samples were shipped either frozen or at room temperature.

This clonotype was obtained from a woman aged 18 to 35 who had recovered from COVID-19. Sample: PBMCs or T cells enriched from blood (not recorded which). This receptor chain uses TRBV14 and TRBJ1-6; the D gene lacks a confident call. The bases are TGTGCCAGCAGCCAATTCGCGGCCCTCCACTTT. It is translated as CASSQFAALHF. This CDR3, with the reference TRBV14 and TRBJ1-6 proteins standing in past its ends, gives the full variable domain EAGVTQFPSHSVIEKGQTVTLRCDPISGHDNLYWYRRVMGKEIKFLLHFVKESKQDESGMPNNRFLAERTGGTYSTLKVQPAELEDSGVYFCASSQFAALHFGNGTRLTVT.